The 8 T cell receptor beta chains below all came from one sample that was sequenced in a study of OX40 agonist ivuxolimab in advanced cancers. The receptor library was made with the immunoSEQ multiplex PCR assay. As stored in TCRdb, this immuneACCESS dataset retains in-frame rearrangements with V and J assigned. A fraction of the clones does not appear; measured against another copy, unresolved V genes explain less than half of the discrepancy, and the remainder lacks a known reason. Across this sample there are over 40,000 clones, with roughly 84% seen only once. 4.6% of the sample is in the top ten clones. The specimen comprised CD4+ or CD8+ T cells sorted from blood, sampled in a trial of the OX40 agonist ivuxolimab. All receptors come from an adult with an advanced solid tumor such as melanoma, head and neck, liver or kidney cancer.

This clone was counted once. V gene TRBV27 combines with J gene TRBJ1-6; D is undetermined. CDR1 MNHEY and CDR2 SMNVEV come from the germline V gene (reference sequence). The V end lost 6 bases, the J end lost 10 bases, and 13 bases lay between the germline ends. The CDR3 covers 13 residues. CDR3 DNA: TGTGCCAGCAGAGACTTAAGTGAGTCACCCCTCCACTTT. Translated, it gives CASRDLSESPLHF.

V is TRBV30 and J is TRBJ2-3; no firm D call. The CDR3 is made up of 13 amino acids. The germline V and J ends were trimmed by 0 bases and 6 bases, with 10 bases remaining between them. Germline loops: CDR1 GTSNPN, CDR2 SVGIG (reference sequence). CDR3 nucleotide sequence: TGTGCCTGGAGTGTACGTGGTGCGGATACGCAGTATTTT. It yields the protein CAWSVRGADTQYF.

The rearrangement uses TRBV10-2 and TRBJ1-1; D gene unclear. From germline, CDR1 is WSHSY and CDR2 SAAADI. V lost 3 bases to trimming and J lost 1 base, with 9 bases between them. The CDR3 contains 14 residues. Here the CDR3 DNA reads TGCGCCAGCAGTGAAGCCGGAGGGAACACTGAAGCTTTCTTT. Encoded protein: CASSEAGGNTEAFF.

This sequence joins TRBV25-1 and TRBJ1-1; no reliable D call. Trimming stripped 1 base from V and 3 bases from J, with 9 bases between. The CDR3 is 14 residues long. Germline V CDR1 and CDR2: MGHDK, SYGVNS. This CDR3 reads CASSEWRSHTEAFF. CDR3 in DNA: TGTGCCAGCAGTGAATGGCGATCTCACACTGAAGCTTTCTTT.

On this clone itself: The sample carries other DNA sequences with the same CDR3. The genes are TRBV7-2 and TRBJ2-1; TRBD2 matches at 9 bases. Germline CDR1 reads SGHTA; CDR2 reads FQGNSA. This CDR3 spans 14 amino acids. J gave up 10 bases and V 5 bases, and 9 bases lay outside the gene matches. The chain's CDR3 is CASSLGLASKEQFF. The DNA of the CDR3 is TGTGCCAGCAGCCTGGGACTAGCCTCGAAGGAGCAGTTCTTC. Together with reference TRBV7-2 and TRBJ2-1, the CDR3 gives the full variable domain: GAGVSQSPSNKVTEKGKDVELRCDPISGHTALYWYRQSLGQGLEFLIYFQGNSAPDKSGLPSDRFSAERTGGSVSTLTIQRTQQEDSAVYLCASSLGLASKEQFFGPGTRLTVL.

V and J are TRBV2 and TRBJ1-1, with 8 bases lining up with TRBD1. Unmatched junction bases numbered 6, after V lost 2 bases and J lost 10 bases. The CDR3 runs 13 residues. CDR1 is SNHLY and CDR2 is FYNNEI in the germline V gene. CDR3 nucleotide sequence: TGTGCCAGCAGTGAAAGTACAGGGGGTCGAGCTTTCTTT. This codes for CASSESTGGRAFF.

The chain couples TRBV7-9 to TRBJ2-1, with D unclear. The CDR3 covers 14 residues. In germline, CDR1 is SEHNR, CDR2 FQNEAQ (reference sequence). Trimming removed 2 bases at V and 5 bases at J, with 10 bases between. Here the CDR3 reads CASSLMHSNNEQFF. The CDR3 DNA is TGTGCCAGCAGCTTAATGCACAGTAACAATGAGCAGTTCTTC.

The chain carries TRBV4-1 and TRBJ2-6; D may correspond to TRBD1 or TRBD2 (5 bases each). Trimming stripped 3 bases from V and 3 bases from J, with 12 bases between. Germline V lookup: CDR1 MGHRA, CDR2 YSYEKL. The CDR3 runs 16 residues. The CDR3 nucleotides read TGCGCCAGCAGCCATTCTACAGGAGGTGGGGCCAACGTCCTGACTTTC. This translates into CASSHSTGGGANVLTF.